The rows below give T cell receptor beta chains drawn from one sample of a study of blood T cells in healthy people across ages. TCRdb ran MiXCR on the 5' RACE reads and lists one entry per CDR3 protein. The sample yields around 1,100,000 distinct CDR3 sequences, less than 45% seen once. The sequenced sample was blood. The receptors here all came from a man aged 18 to 29 in good health. CDR3s include the opening cysteine and the closing phenylalanine or tryptophan. A D gene is named only where the DNA matches it firmly. Not every row has a clone size; where given, it reads once, few, many or a size class.

abundance: NA; v_gene: TRBV3-1; j_gene: TRBJ2-7; d_gene: TRBD2; CDR3aa: CASSQDASGGAYNEQYF; CDR3nt: TGTGCCAGCAGCCAAGACGCTAGCGGGGGGGCCTACAATGAGCAGTACTTC
abundance: NA; v_gene: TRBV10-3; j_gene: TRBJ1-2; d_gene: TRBD1; CDR3aa: CAISEQGGSYTF; CDR3nt: TGTGCCATCAGTGAACAGGGGGGGTCCTACACCTTC
abundance: NA; v_gene: TRBV6-2/TRBV6-3; j_gene: TRBJ2-5; d_gene: NA; CDR3aa: CASSSGSRTQYF; CDR3nt: TGTGCCAGCAGCTCCGGGAGTCGGACCCAGTACTTC
abundance: NA; v_gene: TRBV27; j_gene: TRBJ2-3; d_gene: NA; CDR3aa: CATRQATDTQYF; CDR3nt: TGTGCCACCCGACAGGCCACAGATACGCAGTATTTT
abundance: NA; v_gene: TRBV11-2; j_gene: TRBJ2-5; d_gene: TRBD2; CDR3aa: CASNNAGDRQGTQYF; CDR3nt: TGTGCCAGCAACAATGCGGGGGACCGCCAAGGGACCCAGTACTTC
abundance: NA; v_gene: TRBV27; j_gene: TRBJ1-2; d_gene: NA; CDR3aa: CASSLSGPGPASGYTF; CDR3nt: TGTGCCAGCAGTTTATCGGGGCCTGGACCCGCGAGTGGCTACACCTTC
abundance: few; v_gene: TRBV3-1; j_gene: TRBJ2-7; d_gene: TRBD1; CDR3aa: CASSQEGTGYYEQYF; CDR3nt: TGTGCCAGCAGCCAAGAGGGGACAGGTTACTACGAGCAGTACTTC
abundance: NA; v_gene: TRBV7-2; j_gene: TRBJ1-2; d_gene: TRBD1; CDR3aa: CASSPRDRVVGYTF; CDR3nt: TGTGCCAGCAGCCCACGGGACAGGGTTGTAGGCTACACCTTC
abundance: few; v_gene: TRBV6-2/TRBV6-3; j_gene: TRBJ2-2; d_gene: NA; CDR3aa: CASSYKPNTGELFF; CDR3nt: TGTGCCAGCAGTTACAAGCCAAACACCGGGGAGCTGTTTTTT
abundance: NA; v_gene: TRBV28; j_gene: TRBJ2-1; d_gene: TRBD1; CDR3aa: CASSLWDRGGYNEQFF; CDR3nt: TGTGCCAGCAGTTTATGGGACAGGGGCGGCTACAATGAGCAGTTCTTC
abundance: NA; v_gene: TRBV20-1; j_gene: TRBJ2-3; d_gene: TRBD2; CDR3aa: CSTRGLGAGGPTDTQYF; CDR3nt: TGCAGTACTAGGGGTCTAGGGGCGGGGGGGCCAACAGATACGCAGTATTTT
abundance: many; v_gene: TRBV20-1; j_gene: TRBJ2-3; d_gene: TRBD2; CDR3aa: CSARASSGGSTDTQYF; CDR3nt: TGCAGTGCTAGAGCCTCTAGCGGGGGTAGCACAGATACGCAGTATTTT
abundance: NA; v_gene: TRBV6-2/TRBV6-3; j_gene: TRBJ1-2; d_gene: NA; CDR3aa: CASSNGRGYTF; CDR3nt: TGTGCCAGCAGTAACGGAAGAGGCTACACCTTC
abundance: NA; v_gene: TRBV29-1; j_gene: TRBJ2-5; d_gene: NA; CDR3aa: CSVEWDWGQETQYF; CDR3nt: TGCAGCGTTGAATGGGACTGGGGCCAAGAGACCCAGTACTTC
abundance: NA; v_gene: TRBV7-9; j_gene: TRBJ1-2; d_gene: NA; CDR3aa: CASSLVLASYTF; CDR3nt: TGTGCCAGCAGCTTAGTGCTGGCATCCTACACCTTC
abundance: NA; v_gene: TRBV5-1; j_gene: TRBJ1-2; d_gene: TRBD1; CDR3aa: CASSLEQGISGYTF; CDR3nt: TGCGCCAGCAGCTTGGAACAGGGGATTAGTGGCTACACCTTC
abundance: NA; v_gene: TRBV4-1; j_gene: TRBJ2-5; d_gene: TRBD2; CDR3aa: CASSQDSSGLQETQYF; CDR3nt: TGCGCCAGCAGCCAAGATTCTAGCGGCCTACAAGAGACCCAGTACTTC
abundance: NA; v_gene: TRBV4-2; j_gene: TRBJ2-1; d_gene: NA; CDR3aa: CASSPRWNEQFF; CDR3nt: TGTGCCAGCAGCCCAAGGTGGAATGAGCAGTTCTTC
abundance: NA; v_gene: TRBV20-1; j_gene: TRBJ1-1; d_gene: NA; CDR3aa: CSARDFVWIWNTEAFF; CDR3nt: TGCAGTGCTAGAGATTTCGTGTGGATATGGAACACTGAAGCTTTCTTT
abundance: NA; v_gene: TRBV4-3; j_gene: TRBJ2-7; d_gene: NA; CDR3aa: CASSPHPGKSSYNGQYF; CDR3nt: TGCGCCAGCAGCCCACATCCTGGAAAGAGCTCCTACAATGGGCAGTACTTC
abundance: NA; v_gene: TRBV20-1; j_gene: TRBJ1-2; d_gene: NA; CDR3aa: CSANMPVYGYTF; CDR3nt: TGCAGTGCTAATATGCCGGTCTATGGCTACACCTTC
abundance: NA; v_gene: TRBV20-1; j_gene: TRBJ1-2; d_gene: NA; CDR3aa: CSAQPGLALGYTF; CDR3nt: TGCAGTGCTCAACCGGGGCTCGCTCTTGGCTACACCTTC
abundance: few; v_gene: TRBV20-1; j_gene: TRBJ1-2; d_gene: TRBD1; CDR3aa: CNGGRGRDGYTF; CDR3nt: TGCAATGGGGGCAGGGGGCGAGATGGCTACACCTTC
abundance: many; v_gene: TRBV20-1; j_gene: TRBJ2-1; d_gene: TRBD2; CDR3aa: CSADPASGVTYNEQFF; CDR3nt: TGCAGTGCTGACCCCGCTAGCGGGGTAACCTACAATGAGCAGTTCTTC
abundance: once; v_gene: TRBV6-5; j_gene: TRBJ2-5; d_gene: NA; CDR3aa: CASSYGGSYNKQYF; CDR3nt: TGTGCCAGCAGTTATGGGGGCTCCTACAATAAGCAGTACTTC